This T cell receptor beta chain was identified in a study of blood T cell repertoires in COVID-19. Study information: COVID-19 samples from acute and convalescent phases originated in the United States, Italy and Spain. PBMCs, B-cell-depleted T cells, or T cells provided the cDNA or gDNA that made up the material.

Original processing notes: Estimation of nucleated cell counts relied on the amplification of reference gene primers. TCRdb's table, derived via immunoSEQ multiplex PCR, lists solely in-frame clones and lacks some. D and trimming were read from the DNA, whereas the V and J calls and clone size are those reported in that table. Of some 120,000 clones listed, approximately 89% were seen once; the top ten hold about 3.6%. The CDR3 runs 11 residues. The germline V gene has CDR1 SQVTM and CDR2 ANQGSEA. Trimming shortened V by 8 bases and J by 6 bases, and 13 bases separated the two germline ends. The rearrangement uses TRBV29-1 and TRBJ1-2; D might be TRBD1 (6 bases). The receptor was isolated from a woman in her fifties or sixties with acute or convalescent COVID-19. Sequences were obtained from peripheral blood. The CDR3 region is CSLRDTDGYTF. CDR3 DNA: TGCAGCCTCCGGGACACGGATGGCTACACCTTC.